This T cell receptor (beta chain) emerged from a study of T cell responses to AZD1222 COVID-19 vaccine. Germline V CDR1 and CDR2: LGHDT, YNNKEL (reference sequence). V gave up 4 bases and J gave up 4 bases, with 17 bases separating them. The CDR3 spans 15 residues. Worth noting for this clone: Its antigen remains unknown.

Assay used: immunoSEQ multiplex PCR; TCRdb lists only in-frame clones, some missing. Here the sample spans about 130,000 clones, 88% being singletons. Overall study findings and caveats: White British ancestry dominated among donors, who included more females, and clonal diversity was possibly underestimated.

The sequenced sample was peripheral blood, obtained on day 0 of AZD1222 vaccination. This receptor was taken from an adult in good health. The rearrangement uses TRBV3-1 (or the pseudogene TRBV3-2) and TRBJ2-7, with D perhaps being TRBD1 or TRBD2 (5 bases each). CDR3 sequence: CASSPTGQGQYEQYF. For the CDR3, the DNA is TGTGCCAGCAGCCCCACGGGGCAGGGCCAATACGAGCAGTACTTC.